This T cell receptor beta chain comes out of a study of OX40 agonist ivuxolimab in advanced cancers. Across the study: Patients were around 83% male with ages roughly 20 to 85, mean around 58.

Using immunoSEQ multiplex PCR, the repertoire was profiled, and TCRdb retains in-frame clones only, with some absent. This sample has more than 75,000 clones, with approximately 91% found just once. CDR3 length equals 15 residues. Germline CDR1 SGHTS, CDR2 YDEGEE. The ends were cut back, 5 bases at V and 0 bases at J, with 14 bases in the middle. The chain recombines TRBV5-8 with TRBJ2-5; perhaps TRBD1 as D (6 bases). This specimen was CD4+ or CD8+ T cells sorted from blood, taken in a trial of the OX40 agonist ivuxolimab. The sequence came from an adult with an advanced solid tumor such as melanoma, head and neck, liver or kidney cancer. The CDR3 region is CASRSPWGHQETQYF. CDR3 bases: TGTGCCAGCAGGTCTCCTTGGGGGCACCAAGAGACCCAGTACTTC.